This TCR beta chain was captured by sequencing in a study of T cell repertoires in cytomegalovirus infection (dated by TCRdb to between 2018 and 2021). With respect to the entire study: Recently identified HLA-C-restricted CMV epitopes, whose presentation resists viral immunomodulation, were targeted by peptide stimulations together with well-studied HLA-B-restricted epitopes. Because public TCR beta signatures pointed to carriage of CMV infection together with the matching HLA type, the HLA type of each donor mattered for the analysis. Paper-wide results and their limitations: The ex vivo response was dominated by HLA-C-restricted CMV-specific TCR beta clonotypes, which also provided the single most frequent clonotype in two of eight donors. In both this cohort and an independent cohort of 350 or so donors, the cumulative frequency of public TCR beta family members distinguished carriers of CMV infection plus the relevant HLA type.

This specimen's treatment or condition label, per the study, means: in vitro stimulation with specific CMV peptide epitopes to enrich CMV-specific T cells. The sequencer listed for this sample is Illumina HiSeq 1500. In-frame beta chains were kept once TCRdb had trimmed the public reads at Q25 with fastp and called clones with MiXCR. Every distinct CDR3 protein forms one entry, paired with its most common genes and DNA. The sample contains about 74,000 distinct CDR3 sequences, roughly 28% of them found a single time. The top ten constitute roughly three fifths of the sample. CDR1 and CDR2, per the germline V gene, are MGHRA and YSYEKL. Including cysteine and phenylalanine, the CDR3 has 16 amino acids. This entry keeps only the CDR3 DNA: 48 bases, framed from base 1. For this clonotype: Its binding antigen is unknown. The junction departs from the called germline gene at one end, perhaps through a read error.

The source is a human donor in good health (CMV status not recorded). Some clones in this sample may be carry-over from other donors' samples. This sequence uses TRBV4-1 and TRBJ2-4; the central 11 bases match TRBD2. Sequencing was performed on CD8+ T cells from cultured PBMCs, taken from culture after CMV antigen stimulation. The nucleotide sequence is given as TGCGCCAGCAGCCAAGAAATAGCGGGGGGGGGGGACATTCATTACTTC. It is translated as CASSQEIAGGGDIHYF.